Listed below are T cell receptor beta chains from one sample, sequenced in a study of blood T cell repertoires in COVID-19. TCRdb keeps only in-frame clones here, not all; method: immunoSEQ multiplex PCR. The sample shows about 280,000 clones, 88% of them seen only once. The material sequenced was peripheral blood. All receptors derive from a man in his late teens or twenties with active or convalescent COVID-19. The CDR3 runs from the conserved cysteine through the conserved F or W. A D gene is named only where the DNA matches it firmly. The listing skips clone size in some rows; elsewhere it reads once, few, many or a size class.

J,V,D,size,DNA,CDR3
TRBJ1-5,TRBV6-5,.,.,TGTGCCAGCATATCGACAGGTATTTATCAGCCCCAGCATTTT,CASISTGIYQPQHF
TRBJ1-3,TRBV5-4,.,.,TGTGCCACCACCAGTGAGAGCTCGAGAGGGGGAAACACCATATATTTT,CATTSESSRGGNTIYF
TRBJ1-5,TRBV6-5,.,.,TGTGCCAGCAGCGGACAGTTCAATCAGCCCCAGCATTTT,CASSGQFNQPQHF
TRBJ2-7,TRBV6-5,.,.,TGTGCCAGCAGTTCCGCCGACAGGAGCTCCTACGAGCAGTACTTC,CASSSADRSSYEQYF
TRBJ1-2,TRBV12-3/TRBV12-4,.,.,TGTGCCAGCAGTTTAGGGACAAAAGATGGCTACACCTTC,CASSLGTKDGYTF
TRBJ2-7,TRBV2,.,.,.,CASSEWGSGTPTF
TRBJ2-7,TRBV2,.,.,TGTGCCAGCAGTCCCGAGAGGAGCTCCTACGAGCAGTACTTC,CASSPERSSYEQYF
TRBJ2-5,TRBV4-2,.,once,TGTGCCAGCAGCGCCGGGATTACGCAAGAGACCCAGTACTTC,CASSAGITQETQYF
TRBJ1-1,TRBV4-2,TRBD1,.,TGTGCCAGCAGCCAACATCAACAGGGGTATTCGGGCGCTGAAGCTTTCTTT,CASSQHQQGYSGAEAFF
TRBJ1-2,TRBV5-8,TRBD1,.,TGTGCCAGCAGCTTGGCGGGACAGGGCCCAAACTATGGCTACACCTTC,CASSLAGQGPNYGYTF
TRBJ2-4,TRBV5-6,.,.,TGTGCCAGCAGCTTCGTCAAAAACATTCAGTACTTC,CASSFVKNIQYF
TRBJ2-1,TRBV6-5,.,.,TGTGCCAGCGTACAGGGAGTACACAATGAGCAGTTCTTC,CASVQGVHNEQFF
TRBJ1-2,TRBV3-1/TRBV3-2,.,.,TGTGCCAGCAGCCAGACGACAGGATACAGGGCCTATGGCTACACCTTC,CASSQTTGYRAYGYTF
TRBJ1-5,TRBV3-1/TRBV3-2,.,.,TGTGCCAGCAGCCAAAGCGGGGGGATCAATCAGCCCCAGCATTTT,CASSQSGGINQPQHF
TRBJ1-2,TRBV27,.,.,TGTGCAACACAGGGCTCCTATGGCTACACCTTC,CATQGSYGYTF
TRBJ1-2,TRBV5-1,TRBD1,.,TGCGCCAGCAGCTTGGTAGGGGGCCTCGACTATGGCTACACCTTC,CASSLVGGLDYGYTF
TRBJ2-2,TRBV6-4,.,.,TGTGCCAGCAGTGACGGTGTGGAGGGGGCAACCGGGGAGCTGTTTTTT,CASSDGVEGATGELFF
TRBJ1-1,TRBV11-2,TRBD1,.,TGTGCCAGCAGTCAGGGGGGATATGATGAAGCTTTCTTT,CASSQGGYDEAFF
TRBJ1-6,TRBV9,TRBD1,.,TGTGCCAGCAGCGCCGACAGGGAAATTAATTCACCCCTCCACTTT,CASSADREINSPLHF
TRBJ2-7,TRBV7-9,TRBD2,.,TGTGCCAGCAGCTTTTCCGGGGGGTCCTACGAGCAGTACTTC,CASSFSGGSYEQYF
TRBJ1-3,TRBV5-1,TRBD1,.,TGCGCCAGCAGCGTCGACAGGGCTGGAAACACCATATATTTT,CASSVDRAGNTIYF
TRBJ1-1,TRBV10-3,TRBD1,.,TGTGCCATCAGCGAGGGGGCACCGGGACAGAGAAACACTGAAGCTTTCTTT,CAISEGAPGQRNTEAFF
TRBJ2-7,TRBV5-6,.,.,TGTGCCAGCAGCTTGAGTTTCGGGTCACCGTACGAGCAGTACTTC,CASSLSFGSPYEQYF
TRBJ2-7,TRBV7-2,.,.,TGTGCCAGCAGCTTAGGACTCAGCTCCTACGAGCAGTACTTC,CASSLGLSSYEQYF
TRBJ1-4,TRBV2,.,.,TGTGCCAGCAGTGAACGCCAGGGGAATGAAAAACTGTTTTTT,CASSERQGNEKLFF
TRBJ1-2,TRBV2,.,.,TGTGCCAGCAGTGAAGTGGGGGCAGACTATGGCTACACCTTC,CASSEVGADYGYTF
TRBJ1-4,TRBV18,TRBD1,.,TGTGCCAGCTCACCGACCCCAGCCAGGGGGGAAGGTGAAAAACTGTTTTTT,CASSPTPARGEGEKLFF
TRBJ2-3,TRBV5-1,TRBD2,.,TGCGCCAGCAGCCTCGAAGGACTAGCGTCAGATACGCAGTATTTT,CASSLEGLASDTQYF
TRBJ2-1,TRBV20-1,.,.,TGCAGTGCTAGTAGCTCTAGCTCTTCCCCTGAGCAGTTCTTC,CSASSSSSSPEQFF
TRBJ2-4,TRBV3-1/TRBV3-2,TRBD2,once,TGTGCCAGCAGCCCCTACCTGACTAGCGGGGTCGATATCATTCAGTACTTC,CASSPYLTSGVDIIQYF
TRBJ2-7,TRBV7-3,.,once,TGTGCCAGCAGCTTAACTAGCGGAACCTACGAGCAGTACTTC,CASSLTSGTYEQYF
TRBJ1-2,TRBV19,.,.,TGTGCCACTTCTGTTCCAGTTAACTATGGCTACACCTTC,CATSVPVNYGYTF
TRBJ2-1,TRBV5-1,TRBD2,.,TGCGCCAGCAGCTGGGGGGCTAGCGGGGCCAACAATGAGCAGTTCTTC,CASSWGASGANNEQFF
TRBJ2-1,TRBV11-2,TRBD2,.,TGTGCCAGCAGCCCTAGCGGGGGGACCTACAATGAGCAGTTCTTC,CASSPSGGTYNEQFF
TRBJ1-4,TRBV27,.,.,TGTGCCAGCAGTTTCGGGGGTGGTGAAAAACTGTTTTTT,CASSFGGGEKLFF
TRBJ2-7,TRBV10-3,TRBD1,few,TGTGCCACTGTGACCGGGACAGGGTTCAACGAGCAGTACTTC,CATVTGTGFNEQYF
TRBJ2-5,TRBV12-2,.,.,TGTGCAAGTCGCTTTCAAAAAGAGACCCAGTACTTC,CASRFQKETQYF
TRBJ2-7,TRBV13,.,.,TGTGCCAGCAGCTTAGGCCTGACGGGGACCTACGAGCAGTACTTC,CASSLGLTGTYEQYF
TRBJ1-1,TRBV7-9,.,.,TGTGCCAGCAGCTTCGTACAGGAAGCTTTCTTT,CASSFVQEAFF
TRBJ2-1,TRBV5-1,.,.,TGCGCCAGCAGCTTGGCGATGGAGGGCAATGAGCAGTTCTTC,CASSLAMEGNEQFF
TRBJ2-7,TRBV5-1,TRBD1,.,TGCGCCAGAGGACAGGTTTCCTACGAGCAGTACTTC,CARGQVSYEQYF
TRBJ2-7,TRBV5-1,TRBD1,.,TGCGCCAGCAGCTTGGGTACAGGGGAACCCTACGAGCAGTACTTC,CASSLGTGEPYEQYF
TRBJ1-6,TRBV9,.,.,TGTGCCAGCAGCGTAGGGACAGCCACTAATTCACCCCTCCACTTT,CASSVGTATNSPLHF
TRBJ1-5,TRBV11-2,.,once,TGTGCCAGCAGCTTTAACTTTTATAGCAATCAGCCCCAGCATTTT,CASSFNFYSNQPQHF
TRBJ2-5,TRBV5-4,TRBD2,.,TGTGCCAGCAGGCTAGCGGGGGGCCAAGAGACCCAGTACTTC,CASRLAGGQETQYF
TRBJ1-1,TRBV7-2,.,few,TGTGCCAGCAGCCCACCCCAGATGAACACTGAAGCTTTCTTT,CASSPPQMNTEAFF
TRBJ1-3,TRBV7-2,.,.,TGTGCCAGCAGCTGGGGGGGTGCACGAAACACCATATATTTT,CASSWGGARNTIYF
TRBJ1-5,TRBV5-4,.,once,TGTGCCAGCAGCTTGCGAGGTCAGCCCCAGCATTTT,CASSLRGQPQHF
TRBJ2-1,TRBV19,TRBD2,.,TGTGCCAGTAGTATGATTTCTAGCGGGGTCAACAATGAGCAGTTCTTC,CASSMISSGVNNEQFF
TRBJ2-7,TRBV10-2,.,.,TGCGCCAGCAGTGGCGGGGACGGGATCTACGAGCAGTACTTC,CASSGGDGIYEQYF
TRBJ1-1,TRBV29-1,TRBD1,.,TGCAGCGTTGAGGGACAGCTGAACACTGAAGCTTTCTTT,CSVEGQLNTEAFF